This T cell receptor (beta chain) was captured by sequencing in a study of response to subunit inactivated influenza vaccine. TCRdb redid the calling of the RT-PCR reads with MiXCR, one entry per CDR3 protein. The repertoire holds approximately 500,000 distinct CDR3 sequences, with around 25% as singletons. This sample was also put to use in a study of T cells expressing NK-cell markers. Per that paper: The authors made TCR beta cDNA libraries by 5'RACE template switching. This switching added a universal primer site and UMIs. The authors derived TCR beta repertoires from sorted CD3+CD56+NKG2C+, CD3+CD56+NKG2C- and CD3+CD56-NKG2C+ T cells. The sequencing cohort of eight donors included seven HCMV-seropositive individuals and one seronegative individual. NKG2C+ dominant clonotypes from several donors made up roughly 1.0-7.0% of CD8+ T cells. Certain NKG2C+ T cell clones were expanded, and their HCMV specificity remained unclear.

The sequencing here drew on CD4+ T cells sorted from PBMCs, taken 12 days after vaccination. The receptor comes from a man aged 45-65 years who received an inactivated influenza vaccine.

CDR3 nucleotide sequence: TGTGCCAGCAGTTTATCGGGTACGACAGGTTTCCCTTACGAGCAGTACTTC. Protein product: CASSLSGTTGFPYEQYF. The V gene is TRBV27, the J gene TRBJ2-7; D perhaps matches TRBD1 (6 bases). Germline V gives CDR1 MNHEY, CDR2 SMNVEV (reference sequence). The CDR3 totals 17 residues. Trimming stripped 0 bases from V and 4 bases from J, with 19 bases between.